The 11 T cell receptor beta chains below come from one sample, sequenced in a study of blood T cell repertoires in COVID-19. Assay: immunoSEQ multiplex PCR; the TCRdb copy retains only in-frame clones and omits some. Of over 120,000 clones in the sample, around 73% were seen once. Material for sequencing was PBMCs or T cells enriched from blood (not recorded which). These receptors originate from a woman aged 45 to 65 who had recovered from COVID-19.

Only a few counts were recorded for this clone. The chain is built from TRBV6-1 and TRBJ1-2, with D unclear. Trimming stripped 1 base from V and 6 bases from J, with 12 bases between. The germline CDR1 and CDR2 sequences are MNHNS and SASEGT. CDR3 length equals 14 residues. The CDR3 DNA reads TGTGCCAGCAGTGAAGGGGAGGGAAGTGATGGCTACACCTTC. Translation gives CASSEGEGSDGYTF.

The V and J genes are TRBV5-4 and TRBJ1-4, with 9 bases lining up with TRBD1. V was pared by 4 bases and J by 8 bases, with 6 bases of the junction left unmatched. The CDR3 is 14 amino acids. Germline-derived CDR1 and CDR2 are SGHNT and YYREEE (reference sequence). As DNA, the CDR3 is TGTGCCAGCAGCATCGGACAGGGGAGGGAAAAACTGTTTTTT. Translating it yields CASSIGQGREKLFF.

Concerning this clone itself: This sample also contains other DNA sequences that code for the same CDR3. The chain couples TRBV19 to TRBJ1-5, with TRBD1 matching 7 bases. V shed 5 bases and J 0 bases; nucleotides not matched to a gene: 10. Germline V gives CDR1 LNHDA, CDR2 SQIVND (reference sequence). The CDR3 totals 17 residues. The CDR3 coding sequence is TGTGCCAGTAGTTCACGGGACAGCTCCTATAGCAATCAGCCCCAGCATTTT. This encodes CASSSRDSSYSNQPQHF.

This clone has ten or more counts. The rearrangement joins TRBV24-1 to TRBJ1-2; D may be TRBD1 (6 bases). The CDR3 has 14 residues. Germline CDR1 and CDR2: KGHDR and SFDVKD. The ends were cut back, 1 base at V and 5 bases at J, with 10 bases in the middle. CDR3 DNA sequence: TGTGCCACCAGTGATTTTGCAGGGGTTTATGGCTACACCTTC. As protein: CATSDFAGVYGYTF.

The chain couples TRBV18 to TRBJ1-1, with D perhaps matching TRBD1 (5 bases). The germline V gene encodes CDR1 KGHSH and CDR2 LQKENI. The CDR3 has 15 amino acids. The germline V and J ends were trimmed by 2 bases and 3 bases, with 13 bases remaining between them. CDR3 amino acids: CASSPGAGRHTEAFF. The CDR3 DNA follows: TGTGCCAGCTCACCAGGGGCTGGACGGCACACTGAAGCTTTCTTT.

The chain uses TRBV7-2 and TRBJ2-3, with 7 bases matching TRBD1. The CDR3 has 17 amino acids. In germline, CDR1 is SGHTA, CDR2 FQGNSA. After removal of 5 bases from V and 0 bases from J, the junction contained 11 bases not matched to a gene. This chain's CDR3 is CASSPTLGGGSTDTQYF. The CDR3 bases are TGTGCCAGCAGCCCTACTTTAGGGGGCGGTAGCACAGATACGCAGTATTTT.

The rearrangement joins TRBV7-8 to TRBJ2-1, with 14 positions matching TRBD2. CDR1 is SGHVS and CDR2 is FQNEAQ in the germline V gene. V lost 5 bases to trimming and J lost 0 bases; unmatched junction nucleotides: 12. The CDR3 runs to 20 residues. The CDR3 reads CASSPEPGLAGDNSYNEQFF. The CDR3 nucleotides read TGTGCCAGCAGCCCGGAACCGGGACTAGCGGGAGACAACTCCTACAATGAGCAGTTCTTC. Filled out from reference TRBV7-8 and TRBJ2-1, the complete variable domain reads GAGVSQSPRYKVAKRGQDVALRCDPISGHVSLFWYQQALGQGPEFLTYFQNEAQLDKSGLPSDRFFAERPEGSVSTLKIQRTQQEDSAVYLCASSPEPGLAGDNSYNEQFFGPGTRLTVL.

The chain links TRBV5-4 to TRBJ1-3; the D is unclear. The germline V gene has CDR1 SGHNT and CDR2 YYREEE (reference sequence). CDR3 length equals 13 residues. Between the trimmed V and J ends, which lost 10 bases and 4 bases, there was a span of 15 bases. The CDR3: CALSKLDGNTIYF. The CDR3 nucleotides read TGTGCCCTCTCCAAACTAGACGGAAACACCATATATTTT.

This rearrangement joins TRBV6-2 or TRBV6-3 to TRBJ1-1, with TRBD1 matching over 7 bases. Per germline, CDR1 MNHEY and CDR2 SVGEGT. V dropped 6 bases and J dropped 0; count of bases not matched to a gene: 4. The CDR3 consists of 14 residues. CDR3 bases: TGTGCCAGCAGCCAACAGGGGATGAACACTGAAGCTTTCTTT. Protein sequence: CASSQQGMNTEAFF.

The chain combines TRBV19 with TRBJ1-5, with D unresolved. The CDR3 is made up of 13 amino acids. Trimming cost V 4 bases and J 6 bases, with 10 bases left between them. Germline V gene data show CDR1 as LNHDA and CDR2 as SQIVND (reference sequence). In DNA form, the CDR3 reads TGTGCCAGTAGTACTCAAGGAGCTCAGCCCCAGCATTTT. Translated: CASSTQGAQPQHF.

This clone showed up just once. J is TRBJ2-5 and V is TRBV3-1 (or the pseudogene TRBV3-2); D is possibly TRBD1 (5 bases). Trimming removed 6 bases from V and 1 base from J, with 12 bases in between. Germline values: CDR1 LGHDT, CDR2 YNNKEL (reference sequence). The CDR3 contains 14 residues. CDR3 nucleotide sequence: TGTGCCAGCAGATCGGCAGGGTCCCAAGAGACCCAGTACTTC. This translates into CASRSAGSQETQYF.